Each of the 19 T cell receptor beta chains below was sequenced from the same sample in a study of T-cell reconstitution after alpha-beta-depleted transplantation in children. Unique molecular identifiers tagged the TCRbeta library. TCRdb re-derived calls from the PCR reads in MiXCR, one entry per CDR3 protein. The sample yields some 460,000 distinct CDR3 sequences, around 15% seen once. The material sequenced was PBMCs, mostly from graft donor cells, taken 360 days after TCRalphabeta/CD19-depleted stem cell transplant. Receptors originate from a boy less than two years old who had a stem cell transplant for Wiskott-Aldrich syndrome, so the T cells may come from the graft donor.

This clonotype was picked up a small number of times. The CDR3 DNA follows: TGTGCCAGCAGGGTAGGGACAGGACGGTACGAGCAGTACTTC. Translating gives CASRVGTGRYEQYF. The J gene is TRBJ2-7, the V gene TRBV28; TRBD1 aligns across 8 bases. The CDR3 covers 14 residues. Germline V CDR1 and CDR2: MDHEN, SYDVKM. V shed 6 bases, J shed 4 bases, and the junction held 8 bases outside the gene matches.

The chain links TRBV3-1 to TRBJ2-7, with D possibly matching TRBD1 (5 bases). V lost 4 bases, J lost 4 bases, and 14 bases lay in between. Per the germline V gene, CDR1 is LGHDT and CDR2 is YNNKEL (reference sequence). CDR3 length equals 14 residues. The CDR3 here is CASSRKIDSYEQYF. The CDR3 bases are TGTGCCAGCAGCCGCAAGATCGACAGTTACGAGCAGTACTTC.

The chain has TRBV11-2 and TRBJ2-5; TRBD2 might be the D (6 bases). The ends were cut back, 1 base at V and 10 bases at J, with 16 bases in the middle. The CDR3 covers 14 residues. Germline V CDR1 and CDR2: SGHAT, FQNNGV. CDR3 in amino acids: CASSLVGGGDGQYF. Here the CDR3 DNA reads TGTGCCAGCAGCTTAGTGGGGGGAGGAGATGGCCAGTACTTC. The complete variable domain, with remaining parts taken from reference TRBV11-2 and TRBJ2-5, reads EAGVAQSPRYKIIEKRQSVAFWCNPISGHATLYWYQQILGQGPKLLIQFQNNGVVDDSQLPKDRFSAERLKGVDSTLKIQPAKLEDSAVYLCASSLVGGGDGQYFGPGTRLLVL.

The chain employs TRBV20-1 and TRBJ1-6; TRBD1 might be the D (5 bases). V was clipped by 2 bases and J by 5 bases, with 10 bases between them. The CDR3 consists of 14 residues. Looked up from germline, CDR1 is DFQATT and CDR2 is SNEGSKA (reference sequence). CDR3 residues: CSARKGQNNSPLHF. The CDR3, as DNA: TGCAGTGCTAGAAAGGGGCAGAATAATTCACCCCTCCACTTT.

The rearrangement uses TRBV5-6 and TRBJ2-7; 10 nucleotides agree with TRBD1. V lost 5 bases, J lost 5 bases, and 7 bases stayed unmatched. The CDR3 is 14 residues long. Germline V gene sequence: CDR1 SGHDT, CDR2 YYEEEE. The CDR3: CASRKDRGYNEQYF. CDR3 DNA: TGTGCCAGCAGGAAGGACAGGGGGTACAACGAGCAGTACTTC. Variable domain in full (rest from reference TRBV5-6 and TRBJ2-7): DAGVTQSPTHLIKTRGQQVTLRCSPKSGHDTVSWYQQALGQGPQFIFQYYEEEERQRGNFPDRFSGHQFPNYSSELNVNALLLGDSALYLCASRKDRGYNEQYFGPGTRLTVT.

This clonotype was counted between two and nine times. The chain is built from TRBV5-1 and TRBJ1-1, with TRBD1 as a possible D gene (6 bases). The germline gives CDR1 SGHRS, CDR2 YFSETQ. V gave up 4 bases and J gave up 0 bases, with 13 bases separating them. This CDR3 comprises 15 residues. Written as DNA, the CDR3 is TGCGCCAGCAGCCTAATACAGGGTATGAACACTGAAGCTTTCTTT. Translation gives CASSLIQGMNTEAFF. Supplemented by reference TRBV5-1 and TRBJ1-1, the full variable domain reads KAGVTQTPRYLIKTRGQQVTLSCSPISGHRSVSWYQQTPGQGLQFLFEYFSETQRNKGNFPGRFSGRQFSNSRSEMNVSTLELGDSALYLCASSLIQGMNTEAFFGQGTRLTVV.

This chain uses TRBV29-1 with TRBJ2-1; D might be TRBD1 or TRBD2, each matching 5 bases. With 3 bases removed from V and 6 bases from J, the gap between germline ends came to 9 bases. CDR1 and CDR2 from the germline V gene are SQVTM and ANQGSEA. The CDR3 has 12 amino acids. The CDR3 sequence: CSVESGLNEQFF. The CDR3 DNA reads TGCAGCGTTGAGTCGGGGCTCAATGAGCAGTTCTTC.

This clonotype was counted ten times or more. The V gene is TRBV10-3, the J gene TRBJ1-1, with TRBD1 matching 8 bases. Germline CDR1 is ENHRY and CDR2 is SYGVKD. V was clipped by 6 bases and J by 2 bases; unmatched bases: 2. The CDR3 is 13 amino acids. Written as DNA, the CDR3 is TGTGCCATCAGGGGGACAGGCAACACTGAAGCTTTCTTT. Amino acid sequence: CAIRGTGNTEAFF.

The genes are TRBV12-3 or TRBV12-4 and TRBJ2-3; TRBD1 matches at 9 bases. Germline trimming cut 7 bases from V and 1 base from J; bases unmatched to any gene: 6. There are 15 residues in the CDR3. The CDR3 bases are TGTGCCAGCATGGCTAGGACAGGGGGCACAGATACGCAGTATTTT. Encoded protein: CASMARTGGTDTQYF.

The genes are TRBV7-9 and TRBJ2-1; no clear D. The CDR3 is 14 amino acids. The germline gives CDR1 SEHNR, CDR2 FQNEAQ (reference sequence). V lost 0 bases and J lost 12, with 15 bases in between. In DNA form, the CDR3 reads TGTGCCAGCAGCTTAGCGCTCAACCCCACTGGGCAGTTCTTC. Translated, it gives CASSLALNPTGQFF.

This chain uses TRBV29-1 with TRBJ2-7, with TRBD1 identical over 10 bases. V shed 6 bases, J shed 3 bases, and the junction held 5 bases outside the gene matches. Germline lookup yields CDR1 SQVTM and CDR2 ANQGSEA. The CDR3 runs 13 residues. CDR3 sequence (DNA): TGCAGCGTCCGGGACAGGGGAAACTACGAGCAGTACTTC. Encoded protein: CSVRDRGNYEQYF.

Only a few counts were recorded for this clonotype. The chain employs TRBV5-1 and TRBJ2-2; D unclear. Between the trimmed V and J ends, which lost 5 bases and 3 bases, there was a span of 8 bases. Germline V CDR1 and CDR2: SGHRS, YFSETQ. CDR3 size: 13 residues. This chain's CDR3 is CASREYYTGELFF. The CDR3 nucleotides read TGCGCCAGCAGAGAATATTACACCGGGGAGCTGTTTTTT.

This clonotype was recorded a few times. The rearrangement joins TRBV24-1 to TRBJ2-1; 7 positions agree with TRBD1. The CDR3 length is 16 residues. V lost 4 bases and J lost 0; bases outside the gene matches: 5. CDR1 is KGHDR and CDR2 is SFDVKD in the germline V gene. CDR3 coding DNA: TGTGCCACCAGTGACCAGACAGGGAGCTCCTACAATGAGCAGTTCTTC. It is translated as CATSDQTGSSYNEQFF.

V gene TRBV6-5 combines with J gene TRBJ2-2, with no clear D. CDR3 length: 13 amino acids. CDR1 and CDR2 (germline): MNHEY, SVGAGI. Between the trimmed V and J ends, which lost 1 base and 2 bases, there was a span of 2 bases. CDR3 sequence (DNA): TGTGCCAGCAGTTACTATAACACCGGGGAGCTGTTTTTT. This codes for CASSYYNTGELFF.

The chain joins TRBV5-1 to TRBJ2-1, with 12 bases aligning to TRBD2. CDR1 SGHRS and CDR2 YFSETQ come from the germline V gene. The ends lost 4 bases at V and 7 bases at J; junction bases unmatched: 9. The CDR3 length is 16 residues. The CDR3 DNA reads TGCGCCAGCAGCCCTGGACTAGCGGGACCAGGGAATGAGCAGTTCTTC. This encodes CASSPGLAGPGNEQFF.

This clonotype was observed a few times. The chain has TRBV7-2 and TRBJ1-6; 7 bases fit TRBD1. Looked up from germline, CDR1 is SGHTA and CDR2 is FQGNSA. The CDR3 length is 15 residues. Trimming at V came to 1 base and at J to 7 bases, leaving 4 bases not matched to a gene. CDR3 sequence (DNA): TGTGCCAGCAGCTTAGTGGGACAGAAGAATTCACCCCTCCACTTT. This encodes CASSLVGQKNSPLHF.

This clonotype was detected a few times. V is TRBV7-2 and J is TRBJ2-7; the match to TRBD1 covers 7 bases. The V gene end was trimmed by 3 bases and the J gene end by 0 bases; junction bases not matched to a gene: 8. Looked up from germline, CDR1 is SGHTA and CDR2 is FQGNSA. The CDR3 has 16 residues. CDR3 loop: CASSLAGGSPSYEQYF. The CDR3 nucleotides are TGTGCCAGCAGCTTGGCAGGGGGATCCCCCTCCTACGAGCAGTACTTC.

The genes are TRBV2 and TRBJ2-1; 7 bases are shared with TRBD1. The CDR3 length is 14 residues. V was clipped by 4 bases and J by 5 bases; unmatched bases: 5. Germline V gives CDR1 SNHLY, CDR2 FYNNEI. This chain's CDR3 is CASSVGGRNNEQFF. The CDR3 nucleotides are TGTGCCAGCAGTGTAGGGGGCCGGAACAATGAGCAGTTCTTC.

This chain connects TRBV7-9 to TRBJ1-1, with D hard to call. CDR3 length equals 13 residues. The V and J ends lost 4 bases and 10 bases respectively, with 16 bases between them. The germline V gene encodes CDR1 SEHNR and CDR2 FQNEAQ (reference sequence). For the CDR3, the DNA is TGTGCCAGCAGCTCCCGTATTTTACCGGGAGCTTTCTTT. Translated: CASSSRILPGAFF.